The next 25 T cell receptor beta chains were all read from a single sample in a study of control samples from healthy donors and cancer patients. Assay: immunoSEQ multiplex PCR; the TCRdb copy retains only in-frame clones and omits some. The profile shows under 110,000 clones, around nine tenths of them singletons. Sequencing was performed on blood. The receptors derive from a man aged 25-45 years in good health.

The rearrangement links TRBV3-1 (or the pseudogene TRBV3-2) to TRBJ2-2; TRBD2 aligns across 12 bases. Trimming removed 5 bases from V and 9 bases from J; junction bases left unmatched: 7. Per germline, CDR1 LGHDT and CDR2 YNNKEL (reference sequence). This CDR3 comprises 15 residues. As DNA, the CDR3 is TGTGCCAGCAGCGCCGGGACTAGCGGGTTGCGGGAGCTGTTTTTT. It yields the protein CASSAGTSGLRELFF.

The chain combines TRBV5-5 with TRBJ1-6; no firm D call. Germline values: CDR1 SGHKS, CDR2 YYEKEE (reference sequence). There are 16 residues in the CDR3. V gave up 4 bases and J gave up 7 bases, with 18 bases separating them. The CDR3 DNA reads as TGTGCCAGCAGCCCCCTCGACGTCAAGGGAAATTCACCCCTCCACTTT. This gives the protein CASSPLDVKGNSPLHF.

Notes on this clone: The sample contains more than one DNA sequence encoding this CDR3. This chain connects TRBV6-5 to TRBJ2-6; 9 bases agree with TRBD1. The CDR3 runs to 15 residues. Unmatched junction bases numbered 0, after V lost 6 bases and J lost 0 bases. Germline V lookup: CDR1 MNHEY, CDR2 SVGAGI. The chain's CDR3 is CASRTGGSGANVLTF. The CDR3 DNA is TGTGCCAGCAGGACAGGGGGCTCTGGGGCCAACGTCCTGACTTTC.

V is TRBV12-5 and J is TRBJ2-2; 9 bases map to TRBD2. In germline, CDR1 is LGHNT, CDR2 FRNRAP. V was pared by 3 bases and J by 5 bases, with 19 bases of the junction left unmatched. The CDR3 length is 20 residues. In DNA, the CDR3 is TGTGCTAGTGGTTTCTTACTCGACCCGGAGCGGGAGGCGAGGACCGGGGAGCTGTTTTTT. As protein: CASGFLLDPEREARTGELFF.

The V call is TRBV14, the J call TRBJ2-1; no firm D call. V dropped 4 bases and J dropped 2 bases, with 12 bases sitting between them. The CDR3 covers 15 residues. The germline V gene encodes CDR1 SGHDN and CDR2 FVKESK. CDR3 residues: CASSLEGNTYNEQFF. As DNA, the CDR3 is TGTGCCAGCAGCCTGGAAGGGAACACCTACAATGAGCAGTTCTTC.

The chain is built from TRBV10-3 and TRBJ2-7; no reliable D call. Germline V gene sequence: CDR1 ENHRY, CDR2 SYGVKD. The CDR3 covers 13 residues. Trimming cost V 5 bases and J 0 bases, with 8 bases left between them. CDR3 nucleotide sequence: TGTGCCATCAGTTCTCCGGACTCCTACGAGCAGTACGTC. It encodes CAISSPDSYEQYV.

The chain combines TRBV19 with TRBJ1-2; the match to TRBD1 covers 9 bases. With 1 base clipped from V and 4 bases from J, the junction kept 7 bases outside the gene matches. CDR1 is LNHDA and CDR2 is SQIVND in the germline V gene (reference sequence). There are 16 residues in the CDR3. The CDR3 nucleotides read TGTGCCAGTAGTATAGGTAGGGACAGGGAGTCCTATGGCTACACCTTC. Translating it yields CASSIGRDRESYGYTF. The full variable domain, with the rest looked up from reference TRBV19 and TRBJ1-2, is DGGITQSPKYLFRKEGQNVTLSCEQNLNHDAMYWYRQDPGQGLRLIYYSQIVNDFQKGDIAEGYSVSREKKESFPLTVTSAQKNPTAFYLCASSIGRDRESYGYTFGSGTRLTVV.

The chain carries TRBV3-1 (or the pseudogene TRBV3-2) and TRBJ2-7; 7 bases are shared with TRBD1. J was trimmed by 3 bases and V by 1 base; bases with no gene match: 0. The CDR3 extends over 13 amino acids. Germline loops: CDR1 LGHDT, CDR2 YNNKEL (reference sequence). This chain's CDR3 is CASSQGQGYEQYF. In DNA form, the CDR3 reads TGTGCCAGCAGCCAAGGACAGGGCTACGAGCAGTACTTC.

A note on this clone: The germline gene is not matched at one end of the junction; a read error may be the cause. The V call is TRBV13, the J call TRBJ1-5; D may be TRBD1 (5 bases). This CDR3 has 16 residues. Germline CDR1 is PRHDT and CDR2 is FYEKMQ (reference sequence). CDR3 sequence reads: CASNLRTGDDNQPQHF. Written as DNA, the CDR3 is TGTGCCAGCAACTTAAGAACGGGGGATGACAATCAGCCCCAGCATTTT.

V gene TRBV6-4 combines with J gene TRBJ1-1; TRBD1 aligns across 8 bases. V shed 9 bases, J shed 0 bases, and the junction held 12 bases outside the gene matches. The CDR3 contains 16 residues. Germline loops: CDR1 MRHNA, CDR2 SNTAGT. CDR3 DNA sequence: TGTGCCAGAGTCGGACAGGGCGCCCCCATGAACACTGAAGCTTTCTTT. It codes for CARVGQGAPMNTEAFF.

The chain uses TRBV11-2 and TRBJ2-7; the match to TRBD2 covers 7 bases. Trimming took 2 bases from V and 6 from J; bases not matched to a gene: 10. Germline V CDR1 and CDR2: SGHAT, FQNNGV. The CDR3 contains 15 residues. The CDR3 coding sequence is TGTGCCAGCAGCTTATTAGGACTAGTCACATCCGAGCAGTACTTC. Protein: CASSLLGLVTSEQYF.

The J gene is TRBJ2-7, the V gene TRBV5-1; unclear D gene. V lost 4 bases, J lost 0 bases, and 8 bases lay in between. Germline V gene sequence: CDR1 SGHRS, CDR2 YFSETQ. The CDR3 is made up of 13 amino acids. The CDR3 here is CASSPFPSYEQYF. The CDR3, as DNA: TGCGCCAGCAGCCCATTTCCCTCCTACGAGCAGTACTTC.

This chain links TRBV7-9 with TRBJ2-2; no definite D call. The CDR3 length is 13 residues. The V gene lost 7 bases and the J gene lost 5 bases, with 11 bases spanning the gap. Germline CDR1 SEHNR, CDR2 FQNEAQ (reference sequence). The CDR3 DNA reads as TGTGCCAGCACCCACGTCGTAACCGGGGAGCTGTTTTTT. Translated: CASTHVVTGELFF.

The CDR3 coding sequence is TGTGCCAGTAGCGCACAGGGGCCGGATGAGCAGTTCTTC. This translates into CASSAQGPDEQFF. The chain joins TRBV19 to TRBJ2-1; TRBD1 aligns across 7 bases. V lost 6 bases, J lost 8 bases, and 7 bases stayed unmatched. CDR3 size: 13 residues. Germline CDR1 LNHDA, CDR2 SQIVND (reference sequence).

J is TRBJ1-1 and V is TRBV27; no clear D gene. This CDR3 has 13 amino acids. CDR1 and CDR2 (germline): MNHEY, SMNVEV (reference sequence). Trimming removed 5 bases from V and 4 bases from J, with 11 bases in between. CDR3 nucleotides: TGTGCCAGCAGTACCATCGCGGGCACTGAAGCTTTCTTT. Amino acids: CASSTIAGTEAFF.

The chain links TRBV9 to TRBJ2-2; 9 bases are a match to TRBD2. Germline V lookup: CDR1 SGDLS, CDR2 YYNGEE. This CDR3 has 16 residues. V lost 4 bases, J lost 6 bases, and 10 bases stayed unmatched. The CDR3: CASSFSGSQSPGELFF. The CDR3 DNA is TGTGCCAGCAGCTTTAGCGGGAGCCAGTCGCCCGGGGAGCTGTTTTTT.

CDR3 in amino acids: CASSFTGLEAFF. CDR3 nucleotides: TGTGCCAGCAGCTTCACAGGCCTTGAAGCTTTCTTT. The chain couples TRBV7-9 to TRBJ1-1; maybe TRBD1 (5 bases). Per germline, CDR1 SEHNR and CDR2 FQNEAQ (reference sequence). V dropped 3 bases and J dropped 7 bases, with 9 bases sitting between them. This CDR3 spans 12 amino acids.

The V call is TRBV14, the J call TRBJ2-7, with TRBD2 matching 7 bases. V lost 1 base, J lost 5 bases, and 11 bases stayed unmatched. The CDR3 is 16 residues long. Looked up from germline, CDR1 is SGHDN and CDR2 is FVKESK. CDR3 sequence: CASSQGTTSWFDEQYF. The CDR3 DNA follows: TGTGCCAGCAGCCAAGGAACGACTAGCTGGTTCGACGAGCAGTACTTC.

The V gene is TRBV15, the J gene TRBJ1-1; D gene unclear. The V end was cut by 0 bases, the J end by 2 bases, with 4 bases between. The CDR3 consists of 13 residues. From germline, CDR1 is LNHNV and CDR2 YYDKDF (reference sequence). The CDR3 DNA reads as TGTGCCACCAGCAGAGAATTCAACACTGAAGCTTTCTTT. This sequence encodes CATSREFNTEAFF.

The chain has TRBV5-4 and TRBJ1-1; TRBD1 matches at 7 bases. J was trimmed by 1 base and V by 4 bases; bases with no gene match: 7. CDR3 size: 15 residues. Germline-derived CDR1 and CDR2 are SGHNT and YYREEE (reference sequence). The CDR3 nucleotides read TGTGCCAGCAGCGGGCAGACAGGGCCGAACACTGAAGCTTTCTTT. It codes for CASSGQTGPNTEAFF.

In its sample, this clone was seen a few times. The DNA of the CDR3 is TGTGCCAGCAGCTTGTCTTCCTACGAGCAGTACTTC. Its protein is CASSLSSYEQYF. V and J are TRBV7-2 and TRBJ2-7; D uncertain. CDR3 length: 12 residues. V gave up 3 bases and J gave up 1 base, with 4 bases separating them. CDR1 and CDR2 (germline): SGHTA, FQGNSA.

The chain employs TRBV5-1 and TRBJ1-2; TRBD1 is a possible D gene (6 bases). Trimming cost V 2 bases and J 0 bases, with 11 bases left between them. Germline values: CDR1 SGHRS, CDR2 YFSETQ. This CDR3 has 15 residues. The DNA for the CDR3 is TGCGCCAGCAGCTTCTCGCGACAGGCTAACTATGGCTACACCTTC. Its translation: CASSFSRQANYGYTF.

The DNA of the CDR3 is TGTGCCAGCAGTTTTGAGGAGGAGCTGTTTTTT. Encoded protein: CASSFEEELFF. The chain is built from TRBV28 and TRBJ2-2, with no clear D. Germline CDR1 MDHEN, CDR2 SYDVKM. The V end lost 3 bases, the J end lost 10 bases, and 6 bases lay between the germline ends. The CDR3 runs to 11 residues.

The chain joins TRBV7-9 to TRBJ1-6; a possible D gene is TRBD1 (5 bases). The length of the CDR3 is 15 residues. V lost 1 base to trimming and J lost 7 bases, with 11 bases between them. CDR1 and CDR2 (germline): SEHNR, FQNEAQ (reference sequence). DNA of the CDR3: TGTGCCAGCAGCTTAGTCTCGGGACCCAATTCACCCCTCCACTTT. As protein: CASSLVSGPNSPLHF.

The CDR3 protein is CASSRAIRTGGVHGYTF. CDR3 bases: TGTGCCAGTAGCAGAGCAATTCGAACAGGGGGCGTTCATGGCTACACCTTC. The chain links TRBV19 to TRBJ1-2; 9 positions match TRBD1. The ends lost 6 bases at V and 6 bases at J; junction bases unmatched: 17. Germline assignment: CDR1 LNHDA and CDR2 SQIVND (reference sequence). This CDR3 is 17 amino acids long.